Listed below are T cell receptor beta chains from one sample, sequenced in a study of technical replicates of blood from a handful of donors. Clones were sequenced by immunoSEQ multiplex PCR, and TCRdb holds only the in-frame ones, with some missing. The sample has about 72,000 clones; around 95% are singletons. Sequencing was done on a sample of T cells isolated from PBMCs. The receptors originated from a human donor in good health. The CDR3 runs from the conserved cysteine through the conserved F or W. The D gene is left open where the match is weak. Only part of the rows carry a size: once, few, many, or a class if the clone is expanded.

TRBJ1-6 NA once 15 TRBV4-1 TGCGCCAGCAGCCAGGGACTCTCCTATAATTCACCCCTCCACTTT CASSQGLSYNSPLHF
TRBJ1-2 TRBD1 NA 17 TRBV7-8 TGTGCCAGCAGCACGCGAGGACAGGGGGCTACGAACTATGGCTACACCTTC CASSTRGQGATNYGYTF
TRBJ2-5 TRBD1 NA 15 TRBV25-1 TGTGCCAGCAGTGACCTGGGACAGGGTGGGGGGACCCAGTACTTC CASSDLGQGGGTQYF
TRBJ2-5 TRBD1 NA 14 TRBV19 TGTGCCAGTAGTATTTTCTACAGGGGTGAGACCCAGTACTTC CASSIFYRGETQYF
TRBJ2-5 NA NA 12 TRBV2 TGTGCCAGCACCCGGGGTCGGGAGACCCAGTACTTC CASTRGRETQYF
TRBJ1-1 NA once 14 TRBV9 TGTGCCAGCAGCGTAGCTGAGAAAATCACTGAAGCTTTCTTT CASSVAEKITEAFF
TRBJ2-7 TRBD2 NA 15 TRBV28 TGTGCCAGCAGTTTAACTAGCGTAAGCTCCTACGAGCAGTACTTC CASSLTSVSSYEQYF
TRBJ1-1 TRBD1 NA 16 TRBV11-3 TGTGCCAGCAGCTCAGGGGGCCTCTACGGAGGCACTGAAGCTTTCTTT CASSSGGLYGGTEAFF
TRBJ1-5 NA NA 12 TRBV14 TGTGCCAGCAGCCACAGGGATCAGCCCCAGCATTTT CASSHRDQPQHF
TRBJ2-1 TRBD1 NA 14 TRBV14 TGTGCCAGCAGCCAATATCGACAGGGGAATGAGCAGTTCTTC CASSQYRQGNEQFF
TRBJ1-2 TRBD1 NA 12 TRBV7-9 TGTGCCAGCAGCCTCGGGACAGAACTTAGCGCCTTC CASSLGTELSAF
TRBJ1-4 TRBD1 once 14 TRBV7-8 TGTGCCAGCAGCCCCACAGGGGTAAACGAAAAACTGTTTTTT CASSPTGVNEKLFF